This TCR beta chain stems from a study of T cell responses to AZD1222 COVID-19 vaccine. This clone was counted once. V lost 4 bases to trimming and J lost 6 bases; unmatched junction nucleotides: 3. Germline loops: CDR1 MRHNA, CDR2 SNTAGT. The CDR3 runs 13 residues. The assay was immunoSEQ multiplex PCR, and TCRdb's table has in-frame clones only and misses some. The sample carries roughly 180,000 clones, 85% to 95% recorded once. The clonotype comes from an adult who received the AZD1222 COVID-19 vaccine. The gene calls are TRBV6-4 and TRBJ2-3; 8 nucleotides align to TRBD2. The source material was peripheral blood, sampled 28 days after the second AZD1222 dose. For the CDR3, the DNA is TGTGCCAGCAGTGCGGGGGGGCTGGATACGCAGTATTTT. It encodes CASSAGGLDTQYF.